Shown below are 17 T cell receptor beta chains from a single sample sequenced in a study of shared clonotypes between healthy human individuals. Assay: immunoSEQ multiplex PCR; the TCRdb copy retains only in-frame clones and omits some. In the table there are over 850,000 clones, about four fifths of which are singletons. The sequencing input was memory CD4+ T cells from PBMCs. As to subset: CD45RA-negative fraction. These receptors originate from a young man in good health. Some clones in this sample may be carry-over from other donors' samples.

The V gene is TRBV21-1, the J gene TRBJ2-7; TRBD2, the table's D call, was not compared with the DNA. TRBV21-1 is deemed a pseudogene. The CDR3 consists of 20 residues. CDR3 sequence: CASSKLKVWSGRALTDEQYF. CDR3 coding DNA: TGTGCCAGCAGCAAATTAAAAGTTTGGAGCGGGAGGGCTCTGACCGACGAGCAGTACTTC.

The J gene is TRBJ2-7, the V gene TRBV4-1, with 9 bases matching TRBD1. Germline CDR1 reads MGHRA; CDR2 reads YSYEKL. This CDR3 spans 15 amino acids. J lost 7 bases, V lost 1 base, and 8 bases had no gene match. The CDR3 protein is CASSQVGQGRREQYF. CDR3 coding DNA: TGCGCCAGCAGCCAAGTAGGACAGGGGAGGAGGGAGCAGTACTTC.

This chain joins TRBV7-2 and TRBJ2-2, with D unclear. Trimming took off 5 bases at V and 3 bases at J, with 4 bases between the two ends. CDR3 length: 12 amino acids. Germline V gene data show CDR1 as SGHTA and CDR2 as FQGNSA. The chain's CDR3 is CASSPYTGELFF. CDR3 DNA: TGTGCCAGCAGCCCCTACACCGGGGAGCTGTTTTTT.

This chain joins TRBV28 and TRBJ2-7; no firm D call. CDR1 is MDHEN and CDR2 is SYDVKM in the germline V gene. The CDR3 runs to 12 residues. The V and J ends lost 6 bases and 3 bases respectively, with 9 bases between them. CDR3 residues: CASRVNSYEQYF. Written as DNA, the CDR3 is TGTGCCAGCAGGGTGAACAGCTACGAGCAGTACTTC.

V is TRBV28 and J is TRBJ2-7; no definite D call. Germline CDR1 reads MDHEN; CDR2 reads SYDVKM. The CDR3 has 12 residues. The CDR3: CAAQGRFYEQYF. In DNA, the CDR3 is TGTGCAGCCCAAGGACGGTTCTACGAGCAGTACTTC. Looking up the rest from reference TRBV28 and TRBJ2-7 gives the full variable domain: DVKVTQSSRYLVKRTGEKVFLECVQDMDHENMFWYRQDPGLGLRLIYFSYDVKMKEKGDIPEGYSVSREKKERFSLILESASTNQTSMYLCAAQGRFYEQYFGPGTRLTVT.

The chain employs TRBV11-1 and TRBJ2-1; D is unresolved. The germline V and J ends were trimmed by 2 bases and 2 bases, with 7 bases remaining between them. The CDR3 loop spans 14 amino acids. The V gene's germline CDR1 is SGHAT and CDR2 FQDESV (reference sequence). The CDR3, as DNA: TGTGCCAGCAGCTTACGGGCTACCTACAATGAGCAGTTCTTC. Its translation: CASSLRATYNEQFF.

The CDR3 sequence is CASSSHRDRGLASTGELFF. The DNA for the CDR3 is TGTGCCAGCAGTTCCCACCGGGACAGGGGGCTGGCGAGCACCGGGGAGCTGTTTTTT. The gene calls are TRBV28 and TRBJ2-2; TRBD1 matches 12 bases. CDR1 is MDHEN, CDR2 SYDVKM, per germline. The junction had 13 bases not matched to a gene; V was cut back by 4 bases and J by 4 bases. The CDR3 contains 19 residues.

The chain links TRBV9 to TRBJ2-7; TRBD2 is a possible D gene (5 bases). CDR1 is SGDLS and CDR2 is YYNGEE in the germline V gene. V lost 4 bases to trimming and J lost 6 bases, with 14 bases between them. CDR3 length: 13 amino acids. The CDR3 DNA is TGTGCCAGCAGCCGGGGTAACGCAGGCGAGCAGTACTTC. Protein: CASSRGNAGEQYF.

Only one count was recorded for this clone. This sequence joins TRBV28 and TRBJ1-3; D ambiguous. The CDR3 contains 13 residues. V was cut by 8 bases and J by 5 bases, with 13 bases left in between. Per the germline V gene, CDR1 is MDHEN and CDR2 is SYDVKM. The CDR3 loop reads CASGIMGRNTIYF. As DNA, the CDR3 is TGTGCCAGCGGAATTATGGGAAGAAACACCATATATTTT.

Worth noting for this clone: Additional DNA sequences in this sample encode the identical CDR3. The genes are TRBV5-1 and TRBJ1-4; 8 bases agree with TRBD1. The germline V gene encodes CDR1 SGHRS and CDR2 YFSETQ. CDR3 size: 14 residues. V trimming: 3 bases; J trimming: 5 bases; junction bases outside the gene matches: 3. Here the CDR3 DNA reads TGCGCCAGCAGCTACGGACAGGGAAATGAAAAACTGTTTTTT. Protein product: CASSYGQGNEKLFF. Full variable domain (outside the CDR3, taken from reference TRBV5-1 and TRBJ1-4): KAGVTQTPRYLIKTRGQQVTLSCSPISGHRSVSWYQQTPGQGLQFLFEYFSETQRNKGNFPGRFSGRQFSNSRSEMNVSTLELGDSALYLCASSYGQGNEKLFFGSGTQLSVL.

J is TRBJ2-7 and V is TRBV23-1; 9 bases fit TRBD2. TRBV23-1 is reported as an ORF; its role is uncertain. Trimming cost V 3 bases and J 2 bases; bases outside gene matches: 8. The CDR3 is 16 amino acids. In nucleotides, the CDR3 is TGCGCCAGCAGTCACCATAGCGGGAGTACGACCTACGAGCAGTACTTC. Translating it yields CASSHHSGSTTYEQYF.

This clone was recorded once. The rearrangement uses TRBV6-1 and TRBJ1-1, with D perhaps matching TRBD1 (5 bases). CDR3 length equals 14 residues. CDR1 is MNHNS, CDR2 SASEGT, per germline. V lost 4 bases, J lost 4 bases, and 13 bases lay in between. The CDR3, as DNA: TGTGCCAGCAGTGTGGACCCCGGGGGCACTGAAGCTTTCTTT. Translated, it gives CASSVDPGGTEAFF.

The chain uses TRBV27 and TRBJ1-2, with D maybe TRBD1 (5 bases). V dropped 5 bases and J dropped 3 bases, with 13 bases sitting between them. This CDR3 comprises 14 residues. Per germline, CDR1 MNHEY and CDR2 SMNVEV (reference sequence). The chain's CDR3 is CASSKQGVDYGYTF. The CDR3 DNA sequence: TGTGCCAGCAGTAAGCAGGGAGTGGACTATGGCTACACCTTC.

The rearrangement joins TRBV5-8 to TRBJ2-5, with a possible D match to TRBD2 (6 bases). Trimming took 4 bases from V and 1 from J, leaving 11 bases between them. This CDR3 spans 14 amino acids. CDR1 and CDR2 (germline): SGHTS, YDEGEE. Written as DNA, the CDR3 is TGTGCCAGCAGCCTACAGACTAGCCAAGAGACCCAGTACTTC. Amino acids: CASSLQTSQETQYF. The whole variable domain, filled in from reference TRBV5-8 and TRBJ2-5, reads EAGVTQSPTHLIKTRGQQATLRCSPISGHTSVYWYQQALGLGLQFLLWYDEGEERNRGNFPPRFSGRQFPNYSSELNVNALELEDSALYLCASSLQTSQETQYFGPGTRLLVL.

The rearrangement links TRBV6-5 to TRBJ1-4; the D gene is possibly TRBD1 (5 bases). V lost 8 bases to trimming and J lost 4 bases, with 11 bases between them. Looked up from germline, CDR1 is MNHEY and CDR2 is SVGAGI. The CDR3 covers 13 residues. The CDR3 region is CASGGRNNEKLFF. Here the CDR3 DNA reads TGTGCCAGCGGGGGGAGAAATAATGAAAAACTGTTTTTT.

This chain links TRBV2 with TRBJ2-1, with 10 bases fitting TRBD2. Germline V gene data show CDR1 as SNHLY and CDR2 as FYNNEI. V lost 2 bases, J lost 8 bases, and 9 bases stayed unmatched. The CDR3 has 16 residues. CDR3 sequence: CASSETLAGDRDEQFF. CDR3 nucleotide sequence: TGTGCCAGCAGTGAAACGCTAGCGGGGGACCGCGATGAGCAGTTCTTC.

This clone has just one count. V usage is TRBV2 and J usage is TRBJ2-1, with TRBD2 identical over 12 bases. Germline assignment: CDR1 SNHLY and CDR2 FYNNEI. The CDR3 runs 15 residues. With 6 bases clipped from V and 8 bases from J, the junction kept 8 bases outside the gene matches. This CDR3 is CASRPTSGSRDEQFF. CDR3 DNA: TGTGCCAGCAGACCGACTAGCGGGAGTCGCGATGAGCAGTTCTTC.